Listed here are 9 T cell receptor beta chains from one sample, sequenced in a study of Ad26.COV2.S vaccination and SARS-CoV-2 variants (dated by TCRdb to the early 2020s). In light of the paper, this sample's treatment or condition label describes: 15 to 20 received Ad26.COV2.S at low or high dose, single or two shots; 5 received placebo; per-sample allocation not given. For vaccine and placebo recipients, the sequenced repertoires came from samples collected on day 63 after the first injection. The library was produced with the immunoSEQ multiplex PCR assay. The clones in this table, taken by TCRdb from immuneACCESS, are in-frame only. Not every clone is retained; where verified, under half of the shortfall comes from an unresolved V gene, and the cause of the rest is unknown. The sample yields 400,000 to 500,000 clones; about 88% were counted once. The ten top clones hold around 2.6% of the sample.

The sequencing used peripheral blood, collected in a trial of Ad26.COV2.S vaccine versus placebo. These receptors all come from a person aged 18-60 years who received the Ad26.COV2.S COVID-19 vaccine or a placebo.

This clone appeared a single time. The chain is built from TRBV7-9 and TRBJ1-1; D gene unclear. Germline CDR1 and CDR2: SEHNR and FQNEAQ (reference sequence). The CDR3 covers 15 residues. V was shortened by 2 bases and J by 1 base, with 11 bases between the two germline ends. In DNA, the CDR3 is TGTGCCAGCAGCTTAACTAAGCAACCGAACACTGAAGCTTTCTTT. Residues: CASSLTKQPNTEAFF. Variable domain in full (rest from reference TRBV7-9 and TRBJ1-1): DTGVSQNPRHKITKRGQNVTFRCDPISEHNRLYWYRQTLGQGPEFLTYFQNEAQLEKSRLLSDRFSAERPKGSFSTLEIQRTEQGDSAMYLCASSLTKQPNTEAFFGQGTRLTVV.

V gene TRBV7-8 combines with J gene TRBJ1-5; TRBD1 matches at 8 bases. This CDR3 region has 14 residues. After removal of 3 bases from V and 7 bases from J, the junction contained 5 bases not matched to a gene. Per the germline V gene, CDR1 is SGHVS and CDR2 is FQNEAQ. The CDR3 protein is CASSLQTGEQPQHF. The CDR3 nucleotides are TGTGCCAGCAGCTTGCAGACAGGGGAACAGCCCCAGCATTTT.

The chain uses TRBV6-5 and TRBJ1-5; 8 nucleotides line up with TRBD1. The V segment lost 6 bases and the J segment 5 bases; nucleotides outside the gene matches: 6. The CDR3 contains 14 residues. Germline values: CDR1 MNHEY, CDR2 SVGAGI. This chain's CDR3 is CASRPGQGYQPQHF. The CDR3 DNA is TGTGCCAGCAGACCTGGACAGGGCTATCAGCCCCAGCATTTT.

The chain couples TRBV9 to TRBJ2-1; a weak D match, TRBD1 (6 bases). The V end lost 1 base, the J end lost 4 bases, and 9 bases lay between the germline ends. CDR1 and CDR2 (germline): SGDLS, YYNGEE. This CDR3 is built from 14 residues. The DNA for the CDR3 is TGTGCCAGCAGCGTAAGGGACAAGTACAATGAGCAGTTCTTC. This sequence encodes CASSVRDKYNEQFF.

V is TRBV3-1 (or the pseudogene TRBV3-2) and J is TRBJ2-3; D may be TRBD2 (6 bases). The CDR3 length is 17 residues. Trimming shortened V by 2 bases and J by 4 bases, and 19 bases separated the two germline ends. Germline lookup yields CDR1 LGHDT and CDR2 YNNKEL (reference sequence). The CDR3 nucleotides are TGTGCCAGCAGCCAATACGCCCCTAGCGCGGGCTCAGATACGCAGTATTTT. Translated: CASSQYAPSAGSDTQYF.

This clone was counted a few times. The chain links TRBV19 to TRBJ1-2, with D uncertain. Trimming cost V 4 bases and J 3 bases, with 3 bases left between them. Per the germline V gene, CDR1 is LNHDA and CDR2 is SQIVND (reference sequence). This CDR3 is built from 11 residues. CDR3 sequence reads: CASSRHYGYTF. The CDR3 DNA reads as TGTGCCAGTAGTAGACACTATGGCTACACCTTC.

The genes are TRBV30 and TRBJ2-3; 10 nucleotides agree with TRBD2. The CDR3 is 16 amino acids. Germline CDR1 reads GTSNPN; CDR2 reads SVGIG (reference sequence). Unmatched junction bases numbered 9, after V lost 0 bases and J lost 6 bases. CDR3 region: CAWSVLLAGVVDTQYF. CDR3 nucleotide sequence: TGTGCCTGGAGTGTACTGCTAGCGGGGGTGGTGGATACGCAGTATTTT.

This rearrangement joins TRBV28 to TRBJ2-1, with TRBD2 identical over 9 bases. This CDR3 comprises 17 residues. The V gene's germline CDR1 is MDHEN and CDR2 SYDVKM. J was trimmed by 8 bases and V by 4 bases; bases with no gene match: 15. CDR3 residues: CASSSISGGLKGDEQFF. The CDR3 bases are TGTGCCAGCAGTTCCATTAGCGGGGGCCTAAAGGGCGATGAGCAGTTCTTC.

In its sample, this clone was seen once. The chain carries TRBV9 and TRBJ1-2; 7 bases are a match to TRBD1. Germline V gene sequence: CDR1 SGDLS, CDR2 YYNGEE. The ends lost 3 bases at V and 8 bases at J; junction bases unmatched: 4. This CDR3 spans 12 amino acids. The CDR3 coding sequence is TGTGCCAGCAGCGGCTACAGGGGCGGCTACACCTTC. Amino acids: CASSGYRGGYTF.